This TCR beta chain came from a study of PD-1 blockade in classical Hodgkin lymphoma. The CDR3 is 14 residues long. Unmatched junction bases numbered 6, after V lost 6 bases and J lost 5 bases. CDR1 and CDR2 (germline): SEHNR, FQNEAQ (reference sequence). Brentuximab vedotin exposure varied, and every patient relapsed after autologous stem cell transplantation. Patients had relapsed/refractory classical Hodgkin lymphoma with complete response, partial response or progressive disease as best response. This table comes from immunoSEQ multiplex PCR, and its TCRdb copy is limited to in-frame clones, with some not included. The table includes about 45,000 clones, approximately 79% detected once.

The receptor comes from a human donor with classical Hodgkin lymphoma. The sample consisted of peripheral blood mononuclear cells (PBMCs), taken before the second cycle of nivolumab. The rearrangement links TRBV7-9 to TRBJ2-1; 8 bases are shared with TRBD2. The CDR3, as DNA: TGTGCCAGCAGAACAGCGGGGGAAAACAATGAGCAGTTCTTC. This codes for CASRTAGENNEQFF.